Listed here are 23 T cell receptor beta chains from one sample, sequenced in a study of shared clonotypes between healthy human individuals. Repertoires were generated with immunoSEQ multiplex PCR, while TCRdb's copy carries only in-frame clones and drops some. Of about 450,000 clones in the sample, roughly 78% were seen once. Sample: PBMCs. The receptor set was obtained from a woman aged 40 to 50 in good health. Some clones in this sample may be carry-over from other donors' samples.

The V and J genes are TRBV4-1 and TRBJ1-3; TRBD1 is a possible D gene (5 bases). V was shortened by 0 bases and J by 0 bases, with 12 bases between the two germline ends. The CDR3 extends over 17 amino acids. Germline CDR1 is MGHRA and CDR2 is YSYEKL. CDR3 DNA sequence: TGCGCCAGCAGCCAAGATCGGGCGGGACCCTCTGGAAACACCATATATTTT. Residues: CASSQDRAGPSGNTIYF.

This sequence joins TRBV27 and TRBJ2-6; D gene uncertain. CDR3 length: 15 residues. Germline loops: CDR1 MNHEY, CDR2 SMNVEV (reference sequence). Trimming took 3 bases from V and 2 from J, leaving 8 bases between them. The CDR3 DNA reads as TGTGCCAGCAGTTTTTCGCAGACTGGGGCCAACGTCCTGACTTTC. The encoded protein is CASSFSQTGANVLTF.

This clone was seen ten or more times. The chain recombines TRBV6-5 with TRBJ2-7; D might be TRBD2 (5 bases). Trimming removed 2 bases at V and 6 bases at J, with 17 bases between. In germline, CDR1 is MNHEY, CDR2 SVGAGI. The CDR3 has 15 amino acids. The CDR3 sequence is CASSYGGTSLSEQYF. The CDR3 nucleotides read TGTGCCAGCAGTTACGGAGGTACGTCCCTCAGCGAGCAGTACTTC.

The J gene is TRBJ2-5, the V gene TRBV6-1; 9 bases agree with TRBD2. The germline CDR1 and CDR2 sequences are MNHNS and SASEGT. The V and J ends lost 10 bases and 2 bases, in that order; junction bases with no gene match: 8. The CDR3 sequence is 14 residues long. This chain's CDR3 is CATKREAEQETQYF. In nucleotides, the CDR3 is TGTGCCACCAAGCGGGAGGCAGAACAAGAGACCCAGTACTTC.

The chain links TRBV9 to TRBJ1-5; D unresolved. The CDR3 has 13 amino acids. Germline lookup yields CDR1 SGDLS and CDR2 YYNGEE. The germline V and J ends were trimmed by 0 bases and 4 bases, with 5 bases remaining between them. The CDR3 DNA follows: TGTGCCAGCAGCGTAGACGGTAATCAGCCCCAGCATTTT. It encodes CASSVDGNQPQHF. Full variable domain (remainder filled in from reference TRBV9 and TRBJ1-5): DSGVTQTPKHLITATGQRVTLRCSPRSGDLSVYWYQQSLDQGLQFLIQYYNGEERAKGNILERFSAQQFPDLHSELNLSSLELGDSALYFCASSVDGNQPQHFGDGTRLSIL.

The chain employs TRBV27 and TRBJ2-2, with a tentative D call TRBD2 (5 bases). Trimming removed 5 bases at V and 8 bases at J, with 24 bases between. CDR1 and CDR2 from the germline V gene are MNHEY and SMNVEV (reference sequence). The CDR3 runs to 17 residues. This CDR3 is CASSPLFDYSTIGELFF. The CDR3 coding sequence is TGTGCCAGCAGTCCCCTCTTTGACTATAGCACCATAGGGGAGCTGTTTTTT.

The CDR3 spells CASSRLQYEQYF. The CDR3 coding sequence is TGTGCCAGCAGTCGCCTTCAGTACGAGCAGTACTTC. J is TRBJ2-7 and V is TRBV28, with D unclear. V was clipped by 5 bases and J by 4 bases, with 9 bases between them. The CDR3 totals 12 residues. Germline V gene data show CDR1 as MDHEN and CDR2 as SYDVKM.

This clone was seen just once. The chain carries TRBV10-3 and TRBJ2-5, with D possibly matching TRBD2 (7 bases). Trimming shortened V by 6 bases and J by 5 bases, and 16 bases separated the two germline ends. The germline V gene encodes CDR1 ENHRY and CDR2 SYGVKD. This CDR3 is built from 14 residues. The CDR3 DNA sequence: TGTGCCATCAGCGGGGGAGGGGGATGGGAGACCCAGTACTTC. Its protein product is CAISGGGGWETQYF.

This sequence joins TRBV29-1 and TRBJ2-1, with unresolved D. With 0 bases removed from V and 4 bases from J, the gap between germline ends came to 4 bases. The CDR3 runs 12 residues. Germline assignment: CDR1 SQVTM and CDR2 ANQGSEA. CDR3 bases: TGCAGCGTTGAAGAGTTTTACAATGAGCAGTTCTTC. This gives the protein CSVEEFYNEQFF.

The CDR3: CASSFPNRGTGTYEQYF. CDR3 in DNA: TGTGCCAGCAGTTTCCCCAATAGGGGGACAGGCACCTACGAGCAGTACTTC. This chain connects TRBV28 to TRBJ2-7; 8 positions agree with TRBD1. Germline V gene lookup returns CDR1 MDHEN and CDR2 SYDVKM. CDR3 length equals 17 residues. V was clipped by 3 bases and J by 2 bases; unmatched bases: 12.

The rearrangement links TRBV10-2 to TRBJ2-7; 7 bases line up with TRBD1. Looked up from germline, CDR1 is WSHSY and CDR2 is SAAADI. This CDR3 has 16 amino acids. J gave up 6 bases and V 3 bases, and 14 bases lay outside the gene matches. The CDR3: CASSDPRDRGSIEQYF. CDR3 DNA sequence: TGCGCCAGCAGTGACCCTCGGGACAGAGGGTCTATCGAGCAGTACTTC.

Remarks on this clone: This probably arose from a read error, given a far larger clone one base away. The V gene is TRBV15, the J gene TRBJ1-2; D call uncertain. This CDR3 has 16 amino acids. In germline, CDR1 is LNHNV, CDR2 YYDKDF (reference sequence). This CDR3 is CASSLRKTSLPYGYTF. The CDR3 DNA reads TGTGCCTCCAGCCTTCGAAAGACGAGCCTACCATATGGCTACACCTTC.

This clone was found once. The chain combines TRBV6-1 with TRBJ2-7, with D tentatively TRBD2 (6 bases). This CDR3 contains 14 residues. V was trimmed by 3 bases and J by 6 bases, leaving 15 bases between them. Germline-derived CDR1 and CDR2 are MNHNS and SASEGT. Here the CDR3 reads CASSEAGLPVEQYF. CDR3 DNA: TGTGCCAGCAGTGAGGCGGGGCTACCCGTCGAGCAGTACTTC.

In its sample, this clone was seen once. This rearrangement joins TRBV7-9 to TRBJ1-1; D is unclear. Deletions cut 5 bases from V and 3 bases from J, with 16 bases between. CDR1 and CDR2 (germline): SEHNR, FQNEAQ (reference sequence). The CDR3 sequence is 15 residues long. The CDR3 loop is CASSNGVQGYTEAFF. As DNA, the CDR3 is TGTGCCAGCAGCAATGGGGTACAAGGCTACACTGAAGCTTTCTTT.

The chain recombines TRBV7-2 with TRBJ1-6; possible D gene TRBD1, 5 bases. Germline CDR1 is SGHTA and CDR2 is FQGNSA. Trimming took off 7 bases at V and 8 bases at J, with 18 bases between the two ends. This CDR3 is built from 15 residues. The CDR3 loop is CASIPGGGDHSPLHF. Here the CDR3 DNA reads TGTGCCAGCATCCCCGGGGGGGGTGATCATTCACCCCTCCACTTT.

Many counts were recorded for this clone. The chain carries TRBV6-5 and TRBJ2-3, with 8 bases fitting TRBD2. CDR1 is MNHEY and CDR2 is SVGAGI in the germline V gene. The CDR3 runs to 16 residues. The ends lost 2 bases at V and 0 bases at J; junction bases unmatched: 4. The CDR3 here is CASSYTPSGSTDTQYF. The CDR3 nucleotides are TGTGCCAGCAGTTACACCCCTAGCGGGAGCACAGATACGCAGTATTTT.

This rearrangement joins TRBV5-4 to TRBJ2-3; possibly TRBD2 for D (6 bases). This CDR3 spans 13 amino acids. V gave up 1 base and J gave up 7 bases, with 10 bases separating them. Germline V gene lookup returns CDR1 SGHNT and CDR2 YYREEE (reference sequence). The CDR3 region is CASSLWGGNTQYF. The CDR3 DNA reads TGTGCCAGCAGCTTGTGGGGCGGGAATACGCAGTATTTT. Variable domain in full (rest from reference TRBV5-4 and TRBJ2-3): ETGVTQSPTHLIKTRGQQVTLRCSSQSGHNTVSWYQQALGQGPQFIFQYYREEENGRGNFPPRFSGLQFPNYSSELNVNALELDDSALYLCASSLWGGNTQYFGPGTRLTVL.

This sequence joins TRBV2 and TRBJ1-5; 7 bases map to TRBD1. This CDR3 has 13 amino acids. Germline V gene sequence: CDR1 SNHLY, CDR2 FYNNEI. V dropped 5 bases and J dropped 6; count of bases not matched to a gene: 4. This chain's CDR3 is CASSTGEAQPQHF. The DNA for the CDR3 is TGTGCCAGCAGTACAGGGGAGGCTCAGCCCCAGCATTTT.

This sequence joins TRBV9 and TRBJ2-1, with TRBD1 as a possible D gene (5 bases). The CDR3 is 15 residues long. Germline CDR1 reads SGDLS; CDR2 reads YYNGEE. The V gene lost 0 bases and the J gene lost 8 bases, with 15 bases spanning the gap. In DNA form, the CDR3 reads TGTGCCAGCAGCGTAGAGGGGTGGGCTACAGATGAGCAGTTCTTC. This translates into CASSVEGWATDEQFF.

This chain joins TRBV7-6 and TRBJ1-6, with 9 bases identical to TRBD1. The CDR3 is made up of 19 amino acids. Germline V gene data show CDR1 as SGHVS and CDR2 as FNYEAQ. Trimming removed 5 bases from V and 8 bases from J; junction bases left unmatched: 19. The CDR3 protein is CASSLVGTGYGSVDSPLHF. Here the CDR3 DNA reads TGTGCCAGCAGCCTAGTTGGGACAGGGTACGGTTCGGTGGATTCACCCCTCCACTTT.

The V call is TRBV27, the J call TRBJ2-7; either TRBD1 or TRBD2 may fit D (6 bases each). The germline V and J ends were trimmed by 2 bases and 3 bases, with 11 bases remaining between them. Germline V gene lookup returns CDR1 MNHEY and CDR2 SMNVEV (reference sequence). CDR3 length equals 14 residues. DNA of the CDR3: TGTGCCAGCAGTTTAAGACAGGACTACTACGAGCAGTACTTC. Translation gives CASSLRQDYYEQYF.

This clone has just one count. The chain uses TRBV7-3 and TRBJ2-2, with 7 positions matching TRBD1. CDR3 length: 14 amino acids. With 4 bases clipped from V and 7 bases from J, the junction kept 6 bases outside the gene matches. CDR1 SGHTA and CDR2 FQGTGA come from the germline V gene. The CDR3 DNA reads as TGTGCCAGCAGCTCGACAGGGTTGGGCGGGGAGCTGTTTTTT. It yields the protein CASSSTGLGGELFF.

The V and J genes are TRBV2 and TRBJ2-4; a weak D match, TRBD1 (5 bases). This CDR3 region has 14 residues. Per the germline V gene, CDR1 is SNHLY and CDR2 is FYNNEI. Between the trimmed V and J ends, which lost 2 bases and 8 bases, there was a span of 13 bases. This CDR3 reads CASSEYAGRHIQYF. The CDR3 DNA follows: TGTGCCAGCAGTGAATATGCAGGGCGACACATTCAGTACTTC.